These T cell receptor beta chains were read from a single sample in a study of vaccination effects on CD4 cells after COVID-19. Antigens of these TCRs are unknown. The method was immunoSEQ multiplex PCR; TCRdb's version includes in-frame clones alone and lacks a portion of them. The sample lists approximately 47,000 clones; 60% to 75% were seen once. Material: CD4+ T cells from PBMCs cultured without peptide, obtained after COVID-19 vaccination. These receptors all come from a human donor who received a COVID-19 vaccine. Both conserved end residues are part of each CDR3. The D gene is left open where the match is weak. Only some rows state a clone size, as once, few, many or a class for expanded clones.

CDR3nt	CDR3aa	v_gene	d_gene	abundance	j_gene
TGTGCCAGCAAAACTAGCGGGGACACCGGGGAGCTGTTTTTT	CASKTSGDTGELFF	TRBV6-4	TRBD2	-	TRBJ2-2
TGCGCCAGTGCTCCTTTAGCGGGAGGAGGGTTGAGTGAGCAGTTCTTC	CASAPLAGGGLSEQFF	TRBV10-2	TRBD2	few	TRBJ2-1
TGTGCCAGCAGTGACTCTAGCGGTAACAATGAGCAGTTCTTC	CASSDSSGNNEQFF	TRBV6-4	-	-	TRBJ2-1
TGTGCCAGCAGGATTATTCGCCAACAATATAGCAATCAGCCCCAGCATTTT	CASRIIRQQYSNQPQHF	TRBV2	-	few	TRBJ1-5
TGTGCCAGTAGTTCCGGTTCGGCAACTTATGGCTACACCTTC	CASSSGSATYGYTF	TRBV19	-	few	TRBJ1-2
TGTGCCACCAGTGGGTACTCTGGGGCCAACGTCCTGACTTTC	CATSGYSGANVLTF	TRBV24-1	-	-	TRBJ2-6
TGTGCCAGCTCACCAAACCCCGTTGGGGGCAATCAGCCCCAGCATTTT	CASSPNPVGGNQPQHF	TRBV18	-	-	TRBJ1-5
TGTGCCAGCAGCTTGGCGGCAGGAAGCTTGCAGCCCCAGCATTTT	CASSLAAGSLQPQHF	TRBV5-8	-	-	TRBJ1-5
TGTGCCACCAGCAGTCCCGGGACTCGCGACACTGAAGCTTTCTTT	CATSSPGTRDTEAFF	TRBV15	-	-	TRBJ1-1
TGTGCCAGCAGTTACCTCGGTTTAACCAGAGATACGCAGTATTTT	CASSYLGLTRDTQYF	TRBV6-5	-	once	TRBJ2-3
TGTGCCAGCAGCTTGGAATTCAACAATGAGCAGTTCTTC	CASSLEFNNEQFF	TRBV5-4	-	-	TRBJ2-1
TGTGCCAGCAGCCCTTGGACTAGCGGAGAATACGAGCAGTACTTC	CASSPWTSGEYEQYF	TRBV3-1/TRBV3-2	TRBD2	-	TRBJ2-7
TGTGCCAGCAGTCGACAGGGGACAGGGAACTCCTACGAGCAGTACTTC	CASSRQGTGNSYEQYF	TRBV27	TRBD1	-	TRBJ2-7
TGCGCCAGCAGCCTGGAGGGGGGCCCCCGCTATGGCTACACCTTC	CASSLEGGPRYGYTF	TRBV5-1	-	-	TRBJ1-2
TGTGCCAGCAGCTTATCCGGTTCTGGAAACACCATATATTTT	CASSLSGSGNTIYF	TRBV11-2	-	-	TRBJ1-3
TGTGCCAGCAGCCACTACGGCACTGAAGCTTTCTTT	CASSHYGTEAFF	TRBV11-2	-	-	TRBJ1-1
TGTGCCAGCAGCTTGGGGGGACAGCGCAATTCACCCCTCCACTTT	CASSLGGQRNSPLHF	TRBV5-4	TRBD1	-	TRBJ1-6
TGTGCCAGTAGTATAAACGGGGGACGGTCGGGGGGCTATGGCTACACCTTC	CASSINGGRSGGYGYTF	TRBV19	-	-	TRBJ1-2
TGCGCCAGCAGCTTGGCCGACAGAAGCACTGAAGCTTTCTTT	CASSLADRSTEAFF	TRBV5-1	-	-	TRBJ1-1
TGTGCCAGCAGAAGGGACAGGGGCTTCTACGAGCAGTACTTC	CASRRDRGFYEQYF	TRBV7-9	TRBD1	-	TRBJ2-7
TGTGCCAGCAGTTACGACTACTCGGCTTCACCCCTCCACTTT	CASSYDYSASPLHF	TRBV6-5	-	-	TRBJ1-6
TGTGCCAGCTCGCGACAGGGGTTCGGTAATGACAATGAGCAGTTCTTC	CASSRQGFGNDNEQFF	TRBV18	TRBD1	-	TRBJ2-1
TGCGCCAGCAGCCCACGACTAAGGTCTAGCGGGACAAAGGATGAGCAGTTCTTC	CASSPRLRSSGTKDEQFF	TRBV5-1	TRBD2	-	TRBJ2-1
TGTGCCAGCAGCTTAGCGATCTCCTACGAGCAGTACTTC	CASSLAISYEQYF	TRBV7-9	-	few	TRBJ2-7
TGTGCCAGTAGCACCGCTGACTGGTGGACAGGGCGTTCACCCCTCCACTTT	CASSTADWWTGRSPLHF	TRBV19	TRBD1	-	TRBJ1-6
TGTGCCAGCAGCCTGACAGGGGTAAACATTCAGTACTTC	CASSLTGVNIQYF	TRBV7-2	TRBD1	-	TRBJ2-4
TGTGCCAGCAGCTTAGCGGCTAACTATGGCTACACCTTC	CASSLAANYGYTF	TRBV11-2	-	few	TRBJ1-2
TGTGCCAGCTCACAGGGACAGGGAACTGGGCAGCCCCAGCATTTT	CASSQGQGTGQPQHF	TRBV18	TRBD1	-	TRBJ1-5
TGTGCCAGCAGGGCCGGGCTGGGTTATGGCTACACCTTC	CASRAGLGYGYTF	TRBV6-5	-	-	TRBJ1-2
TGTGCCACCAGTGATCGGACAGGGGATAGCACAGATACGCAGTATTTT	CATSDRTGDSTDTQYF	TRBV24-1	TRBD1	-	TRBJ2-3
TGTGCCATCAGTGAGTCGAATCAGGCCTACGAGCAGTACTTC	CAISESNQAYEQYF	TRBV10-3	-	-	TRBJ2-7